This TCR beta chain was sequenced in a study of regulatory T cells in long-lasting Graves disease (TCRdb year 2021). Background for the entire study: Patients with newly diagnosed Graves' disease had been on antithyroid drugs for under 3 months. Peripheral blood TCR sequencing and RNA sequencing compared persistent Graves' disease patients with newly diagnosed Graves' disease patients. The study took place in China and was registered as a clinical trial. A total of around 35 samples were covered by TCR sequencing, comprising some 13 persistent and roughly 20 newly diagnosed Graves' disease patients. The investigation overall reported the following: As a limitation, the authors acknowledged that the small sample size may reduce accuracy. Only peripheral blood was studied, because thyroid tissue, the primary lesion, was inaccessible. Persistent disease showed preferential use of TRBV28, TRBJ1-2 and TRBJ2-5, whereas newly diagnosed disease favored TRBV20-1 and TRBJ2-1. Sequencing and analysis were limited to the TCR beta chain. A larger number of public clonotypes was shared among persistent patients (fewer than 3,000) than among newly diagnosed patients (approximately 1,000). Lower TCR Shannon entropy and fewer highly expanded clones were observed in persistent Graves' disease patients than in newly diagnosed patients, which suggested clonal expansion.

The CDR3 contains 14 residues, cysteine and phenylalanine counted. Only CDR3 DNA is held: 42 bases, read in frame from base 1. CDR1 MNHEY and CDR2 SVGEGT were looked up in the germline V gene. V and J lose 7 bases and 5 bases, and a span of 15 bases separates them. This clonotype turned up a few times. The antigen it recognizes is unknown. Base qualities are not at hand, and no much larger clone is one base apart. The method was multiplex PCR. These reads were obtained on an Illumina HiSeq 4000. CDR3 regions were amplified by Arm-PCR with iRepertoire HTBI primers to construct TCR beta libraries. Gel purification was performed on PCR products prior to sequencing. The authors processed their data as follows. Gene usage analysis of CDR3 amino acid clonotypes relied on the roughly 67 TRBV and 13 to 15 TRBJ segments identified across samples. Filtered high-quality paired reads were merged into contigs using COPE and FqMerger. BLAST was used to align contigs to the IMGT TRBV, TRBD and TRBJ reference genes, and CDR3 was defined following IMGT. Clonotypes above 0.1% frequency were classified as highly expanded clones. Shannon entropy served as the measure of repertoire diversity, while the Gini coefficient captured V-J evenness. A clonotype found in more than one individual was treated as public. TCRdb ran its own pipeline on the public reads, namely fastp trimming at Q25 and MiXCR clone calling, and kept in-frame beta chains. Every CDR3 protein is listed once, alongside the most common genes and DNA of its rows. The V and J calls, along with clone size, are taken from TCRdb and not from the paper's own processing. This sample comprises hundreds of thousands of distinct CDR3 sequences, about 12% of them detected only once. The ten largest clones take up around 10% of the sample.

The time point tag for this specimen amounts to: newly diagnosed GD, antithyroid drugs for less than 3 months. RNA was extracted from PBMCs in TRIzol for both TCR sequencing and RNA sequencing. The diagnosis of Graves' disease was made according to American Thyroid Association guidelines. Recruitment of patients was carried out at an endocrinology department in Xi'an, China. From each patient, approximately 10 milliliters of peripheral blood was collected into an EDTA anticoagulant tube. Ficoll Paque Plus density gradient separation was used to isolate PBMCs, and no further T cell sorting was performed. An Agilent 2100 Bioanalyzer and agarose gel were used to check RNA quality, and a NanoDrop 2000 was used to measure RNA concentration. The sample was also linked to a second study, of T cells in Graves' hyperthyroidism and ophthalmopathy. As that second study puts it: Graves' hyperthyroidism was defined as stable when no progression to ophthalmopathy occurred over 18 months of follow-up. Hyperthyroidism patients were newly diagnosed, had a disease duration of under 2 months, and were aged 18 to 65 years. Any patient with an uncontrolled infection, another autoimmune disease, pregnancy or lactation was excluded. Diagnoses were based on clinical symptoms, serum thyroxine and TRAb, thyroid ultrasound and orbital computed tomography. The first round of RT-PCR for the TCR CDR3 was performed with the HTBI primer set and the Qiagen OneStep RT-PCR kit. Blood samples also contained most of the expanded thyroid clonotypes (frequency above 0.001), which suggests that blood repertoires may reflect thyroid immune responses. In cross-validation, a model built on a 13 V-J signature told ophthalmopathy apart from stable hyperthyroidism with 85% to 90% sensitivity and about 81% specificity, and in testing the same model reached 80%/75%. During validation, the model predicted progression to ophthalmopathy a median of about 6.3 months ahead of onset, with 70.59% sensitivity and around 73% specificity. A discovery cohort of around 98 patients, about 40 with Graves' ophthalmopathy and 55 to 60 with stable Graves' hyperthyroidism, was used to find distinguishing TCR V-J signatures. An independent validation cohort of 18 to 20 hyperthyroidism patients and 17 patients who later progressed to ophthalmopathy tested prospective prediction of ophthalmopathy. The 100 or so discovery patients were divided at random into training and test sets in a 7:3 ratio. In more than 5 Graves' hyperthyroidism patients, the study also compared T-cell repertoires from thyroid tissue with T-cell repertoires from blood. After sampling, hyperthyroidism patients received methimazole starting at 30 mg daily, and ophthalmopathy patients received high-dose intravenous methylprednisolone. Libraries were constructed in a second round of multiplex PCR, after which size selection and purification were carried out. Paired-end sequencing of the libraries was performed with 100 bp reads on an Illumina HiSeq2000. SOAPnuke was used to process the raw data, removing reads that contained adapters or uncalled bases, had a mean Phred below 15, or lacked an exact match to the constant primer or identifier. COPE v1.2.5 was used to merge high-quality paired reads, and clonotypes were defined as unique nucleotide sequences. MiTCR v1.1 was used to align the clonotypes against IMGT TRBV, TRBD and TRBJ reference segments. Only V-J combinations with frequency above 0.0001, covering 99% to 99.2% of repertoires, were analysed. A TCS score was defined as the ratio between F50 (clonal expansion) and ExV (chaos), using BLOSUM62-based TCRdist between CDR3 peptides within each V-J. Welch's t-statistics and random forest reduced 500 to 550 V-J features to about 12, which were used in a naive Bayes classifier (R e1071). Sample size was not statistically predetermined, and investigators were not blinded to group allocation. According to the paper, TCR Vbeta CDR3 sequencing was carried out on approximately 140 peripheral blood samples, which came from about 45 ophthalmopathy, 70 to 80 hyperthyroidism and roughly 17 progressor patients.

The TCR originated in a woman aged 25 to 39 with Graves disease. Donor details come from another sample of the same person, matched by shared clones. The material was peripheral blood mononuclear cells (PBMCs), obtained at new diagnosis, from a patient treated with antithyroid drugs. Recombination joined TRBV6-2 or TRBV6-3 with TRBJ1-5, with a tentative D gene TRBD1 over 5 matching bases. The sequenced DNA is TGTGCCAGCACCCGGGAGCAGGGCTATCAGCCCCAGCATTTT. This encodes CASTREQGYQPQHF.